This T cell receptor (beta chain) came from a study of cytomegalovirus exposure and HLA in healthy donors. Whole-study results and caveats: Segments of the TCR beta V type were, in most cases, productive about 87% or about 30% of the time in an earlier analysis. V- and J-gene trimming in TCR beta was tied to a missense DCLRE1C variant by an analysis performed later.

The PCR contained 60 Vbeta and 13 Jbeta primers. TCRdb's copy holds only in-frame clones and misses some; the assay was immunoSEQ multiplex PCR. The sample's table shows some 130,000 clones. With regard to this clone: Its target is not known.

V lost 7 bases, J lost 4 bases, and 3 bases stayed unmatched. Germline loops: CDR1 MNHNS, CDR2 SASEGT. This CDR3 spans 13 amino acids. The sequence came from a woman between 35 and 50 years old in good health and CMV-seronegative. This chain joins TRBV6-1 and TRBJ2-5, with 10 positions matching TRBD1. Sequencing was carried out using PBMCs. CDR3 region: CASKGQGGETQYF. The CDR3 DNA reads TGTGCCAGCAAAGGACAGGGGGGAGAGACCCAGTACTTC.